Listed below are T cell receptor beta chains from one sample, sequenced in a study of blood T cells in healthy people across ages. TCRdb called the 5' RACE reads again in MiXCR, with one record for every CDR3 protein. Of about 730,000 distinct CDR3 sequences listed, around 46% were seen once; the top ten hold approximately 22%. Sequencing used blood. The receptors were sampled from a woman aged 55-70 years in good health. The conserved cysteine and the conserved F or W are not part of the CDR3 here.

J	V	CDR3
TRBJ2-3	TRBV27	ASSLRSNTQY
TRBJ2-7	TRBV27	ASSKTWSSYEQY
TRBJ2-1	TRBV12-3/TRBV12-4	ASSLRGGGEQF
TRBJ2-7	TRBV7-6	ASSDPREAYEQY
TRBJ2-1	TRBV20-1	SATSGLAGVNEQF
TRBJ1-2	TRBV10-3	AISEQGGWAAYGYT
TRBJ1-5	TRBV30	AWSVMGAGQPQH
TRBJ2-5	TRBV27	ASSIGLAGEETQY
TRBJ1-6	TRBV7-2	ASSAGTQVSPLH
TRBJ2-3	TRBV6-5	ASGLDGAPYTQY
TRBJ2-7	TRBV4-2	ASSQVGTSGSRALYEQY
TRBJ1-6	TRBV6-1	ASSDKARTGYNSPLH
TRBJ2-5	TRBV7-2	ASSLRAPQETQY
TRBJ2-6	TRBV2	ASIGGQGSSGANVLT
TRBJ2-2	TRBV20-1	SARDIQGAWGELF
TRBJ2-7	TRBV7-6	ASSLDYRTSAAYEQY
TRBJ2-7	TRBV25-1	ASSQTSPGSYEQY
TRBJ1-2	TRBV9	ASSVDSGAYGYT
TRBJ2-1	TRBV7-2	ASSLGPVAVNEQF
TRBJ1-2	TRBV18	ASSRTGEVAYSYT